These 8 T cell receptor beta chains share one sample of origin, sequenced in a study of blood T cell repertoires in COVID-19. Sequencing was performed with immunoSEQ multiplex PCR; in TCRdb, only in-frame clones are kept and a portion is missing. The repertoire holds around 170,000 clones, with around nine tenths as singletons. Sequenced: peripheral blood. These receptors all stem from a man in his 60s with COVID-19, enrolled during active disease.

This clone was detected only once. The chain is built from TRBV6-4 and TRBJ2-3, with D perhaps matching TRBD1 (5 bases). CDR1 and CDR2 from the germline V gene are MRHNA and SNTAGT. Trimming shortened V by 3 bases and J by 2 bases, and 6 bases separated the two germline ends. The CDR3 length is 13 residues. Written as DNA, the CDR3 is TGTGCCAGCAGTGAACAGGACACAGATACGCAGTATTTT. This codes for CASSEQDTDTQYF.

The chain is built from TRBV19 and TRBJ2-5, with TRBD1 as a possible D gene (5 bases). Per the germline V gene, CDR1 is LNHDA and CDR2 is SQIVND (reference sequence). The germline V and J ends were trimmed by 5 bases and 1 base, with 14 bases remaining between them. The CDR3 totals 15 residues. The CDR3 coding sequence is TGTGCCAGTAGTGAAGCAGGGAACAGCCAAGAGACCCAGTACTTC. Amino acid sequence: CASSEAGNSQETQYF.

The V gene is TRBV5-6, the J gene TRBJ1-1, with 9 bases fitting TRBD1. The CDR3 loop spans 15 amino acids. The germline gives CDR1 SGHDT, CDR2 YYEEEE. V dropped 3 bases and J dropped 3; count of bases not matched to a gene: 6. The CDR3 DNA reads TGTGCCAGCAGCTACGGACAGGGGACATACACTGAAGCTTTCTTT. Translation: CASSYGQGTYTEAFF.

This rearrangement joins TRBV18 to TRBJ2-7; the match to TRBD2 covers 12 bases. With 3 bases clipped from V and 3 bases from J, the junction kept 0 bases outside the gene matches. There are 14 residues in the CDR3. Germline CDR1 reads KGHSH; CDR2 reads LQKENI. CDR3 sequence: CASSPGLAGYEQYF. The CDR3 bases are TGTGCCAGCTCACCGGGACTAGCGGGCTACGAGCAGTACTTC.

For the CDR3, the DNA is TGTGCCAGCAGCTTAGAGGGACAGGGTTTCTACGAGCAGTACTTC. It codes for CASSLEGQGFYEQYF. V and J are TRBV11-2 and TRBJ2-7; 9 nucleotides align to TRBD1. Trimming took 0 bases from V and 3 from J; bases not matched to a gene: 3. CDR1 is SGHAT, CDR2 FQNNGV, per germline. There are 15 residues in the CDR3.

This chain joins TRBV28 and TRBJ2-7; tentatively, D is TRBD2 (6 bases). The CDR3 runs to 15 residues. V was clipped by 7 bases and J by 0 bases, with 16 bases between them. Germline V gene sequence: CDR1 MDHEN, CDR2 SYDVKM. CDR3 nucleotides: TGTGCCAGCAAGTATTCCCGGGGACTCTCCTACGAGCAGTACTTC. Translating gives CASKYSRGLSYEQYF.

The chain couples TRBV30 to TRBJ2-7, with 9 positions matching TRBD2. In germline, CDR1 is GTSNPN, CDR2 SVGIG (reference sequence). This CDR3 region has 13 residues. Germline trimming cut 6 bases from V and 2 bases from J; bases unmatched to any gene: 5. The CDR3 DNA reads as TGTGCCTGTCTAGCGGGAACCCCCTACGAGCAGTACTTC. Its translation is CACLAGTPYEQYF.

The chain carries TRBV9 and TRBJ2-1; D possibly corresponds to TRBD1 (5 bases). The CDR3 has 19 amino acids. Germline lookup yields CDR1 SGDLS and CDR2 YYNGEE. V gave up 0 bases and J gave up 0 bases, with 19 bases separating them. The DNA of the CDR3 is TGTGCCAGCAGCGTAGGGATAGGGGAAGGGCCTATCTCCTACAATGAGCAGTTCTTC. This codes for CASSVGIGEGPISYNEQFF.